This record covers a single T cell receptor beta chain. Its antigen is unidentified. This entry comes from a study of type 1 and type 2 diabetes patients. Study summary: Donors were type 1 diabetes, type 2 diabetes, or nondiabetic controls. From PBMCs, CD4+ and CD8+ T cells were isolated by magnetic microbeads. Across the study, some 20 million paired-end reads were produced. Study-level results: In type 2 diabetes, highly-expanded CD4+ clones took a median roughly 3.8% of reads.

The CDR3 runs to 16 residues. From germline, CDR1 is SGHAT and CDR2 FQNNGV. V was shortened by 2 bases and J by 0 bases, with 14 bases between the two germline ends. Amplification started from genomic DNA. Amplification of the beta chain CDR3 used 30 forward and 13 reverse multiplex primers. TCRdb reprocessed the multiplex PCR reads via MiXCR and lists one record per CDR3 protein. The data hold a few hundred thousand distinct CDR3 sequences, with over 45% observed a single time. The chain couples TRBV11-2 to TRBJ2-7, with TRBD1 as a possible D gene (5 bases). The specimen sequenced was peripheral blood mononuclear cells (PBMCs). The sequence came from a man between 18 and 29 years old with type 2 diabetes. CDR3 coding DNA: TGTGCCAGCAGCTTAATCTCGGCAGGGCCCTCCTACGAGCAGTACTTC. It translates to CASSLISAGPSYEQYF.